This is a list of T cell receptor beta chains from one sample in a study of preoperative IRX-2 immunotherapy in early breast cancer. Profiled with immunoSEQ multiplex PCR; TCRdb holds only in-frame clones, not every one. The table records 450 to 550 clones, approximately 80% of them present only once. The specimen was tumor tissue, collected after IRX-2 immunotherapy. The receptors derive from a human donor with breast cancer. Both conserved end residues are part of each CDR3. Each record gives: D gene, clone size, V gene, J gene, CDR3 DNA, CDR3 protein. D genes are given only for firm matches. Expanded clones are given a class, and other clones once, few, many or no size at all.

-	-	TRBV19	TRBJ2-7	TGTGCCAGTAGGCTAGCGCAAGCGACTTTATACGAGCAGTACTTC	CASRLAQATLYEQYF
TRBD1	-	TRBV11-3	TRBJ2-3	TGTGCCAGCAACCTCCCGAGGGGGCCGGGAGATACGCAGTATTTT	CASNLPRGPGDTQYF
TRBD1	-	TRBV11-3	TRBJ2-7	TGTGCCAGCAGCCCACGCGACAGGGGGTACGAGCAGTACTTC	CASSPRDRGYEQYF
TRBD1	-	TRBV6-4	TRBJ2-3	TGTGCCAGCAGGTGGACAGGAGGCACAGATACGCAGTATTTT	CASRWTGGTDTQYF
TRBD1	-	TRBV6-8	TRBJ1-1	TGTGCCAGCAGCGCGGGACAGGCGAACACTGAAGCTTTCTTT	CASSAGQANTEAFF
-	-	TRBV18	TRBJ1-1	TGTGCCAGCTCCCGGAGGGGTGGGCGGGACACTGAAGCTTTCTTT	CASSRRGGRDTEAFF
TRBD2	-	TRBV11-3	TRBJ2-5	TGTGCCAGCAGCCAGCGGGGCAGCCGGGGCCGCGAGACCCAGTACTTC	CASSQRGSRGRETQYF
-	-	TRBV6-8	TRBJ1-6	TGTGCCAGCAGACGGGACAACTCTCCCAATTCACCCCTCCACTTT	CASRRDNSPNSPLHF
TRBD1	-	TRBV6-8	TRBJ1-4	TGTGCCAGCAGGAAAGGCCGGGACAGGGATAGTCTGTTTTTT	CASRKGRDRDSLFF
-	once	TRBV19	TRBJ1-2	TGTGCCAGTAGTATTGAGGGACGCGGGAGAGTGCGCTACACCTTC	CASSIEGRGRVRYTF
-	-	TRBV10-2	TRBJ1-4	TGCGCCAGCGGGAGCCTGGGGGAAAAACTGTTTTTT	CASGSLGEKLFF
-	-	TRBV28	TRBJ1-6	TGTGCCAGCACCAAAAATATAGGAGGGCGCAATTCACCCCTCCACTTT	CASTKNIGGRNSPLHF
-	-	TRBV15	TRBJ1-2	TGTGCCACCAGCAGAGGGGAAGGGAGTTATGGCTACACCTTC	CATSRGEGSYGYTF
-	-	TRBV6-8	TRBJ1-5	TGTGCCAGCAGTTCTCCGCAGTATAGCAATCAGCCCCAGCATTTT	CASSSPQYSNQPQHF
-	-	TRBV6-4	TRBJ2-7	TGTGCCATCGGGAACTCCTACGAGCAGTACTTC	CAIGNSYEQYF
-	-	TRBV6-8	TRBJ1-2	TGTGCCAGCAGTTACTCCAGGACAAGGAGTCTCAACTATGGCTACACCTTC	CASSYSRTRSLNYGYTF
-	-	TRBV28	TRBJ2-5	TGTGCCAGCAGTTTTTGGGACCAAGAGACCCAGTACTTC	CASSFWDQETQYF
-	-	TRBV29-1	TRBJ1-2	TGCAGCGTTGAAGCCGGGCGGAGTATCCTCGATGGCTACACCTTC	CSVEAGRSILDGYTF
-	once	TRBV11-3	TRBJ1-1	TGTGCCAGCAGCTTAGATTGGGGCATAAACACTGAAGCTTTCTTT	CASSLDWGINTEAFF
TRBD1	-	TRBV5-1	TRBJ1-3	TGCGCCAGCAGCTTGGGACAGGGGGCTGGAAACACCATATATTTT	CASSLGQGAGNTIYF
-	few	TRBV11-3	TRBJ2-7	TGTGCCAGCAGCGTTGGTGGGACACAAAATTACGAGCAGTACTTC	CASSVGGTQNYEQYF
-	-	TRBV7-7	TRBJ1-6	TGTGCCAGCAGCTTAGTCGCGGGAAATTCACCCCTCCACTTT	CASSLVAGNSPLHF
-	-	TRBV30	TRBJ1-2	TGTGCCTGGAGTGTACAGAGAGGGAGATCCTATGGCTACACCTTC	CAWSVQRGRSYGYTF
TRBD1	-	TRBV28	TRBJ1-5	TGTGCCAGCAGTTACCCGGGGAGGGACAGTCAGCCCCAGCATTTT	CASSYPGRDSQPQHF
-	-	TRBV6-8	TRBJ2-1	TGTGCCAGCAGTTACGGCCCGGGCGATGAGCAGTTCTTC	CASSYGPGDEQFF
TRBD1	-	TRBV6-8	TRBJ1-1	TGTGCCAGCAGGAGGGACAGTTTTATGAACACTGAAGCTTTCTTT	CASRRDSFMNTEAFF
-	-	TRBV19	TRBJ1-3	TGTGCCAGTAGTGCCATAAGCTCTGGAAACACCATATATTTT	CASSAISSGNTIYF
TRBD1	-	TRBV28	TRBJ1-3	TGTGCCAGCAGTGCCCGACAGGGGTCGGGAAACACCATATATTTT	CASSARQGSGNTIYF
-	once	TRBV29-1	TRBJ2-1	TGCAGCGCCGGGCAAACCTACAATGAGCAGTTCTTC	CSAGQTYNEQFF
TRBD1	-	TRBV11-3	TRBJ1-1	TGTGCCAGCAGCCCATCGGGACAGGGGGGGACTGAAGCTTTCTTT	CASSPSGQGGTEAFF
TRBD2	-	TRBV14	TRBJ2-2	TGTGCCAGCAGCCAAGTAAACCCCTCACTAGCGGGGGTGACACCGCCTAACACCGGGGAGCTGTTTTTT	CASSQVNPSLAGVTPPNTGELFF
TRBD1	-	TRBV11-3	TRBJ1-6	TGTGCCAGCAGCCCCCGGACAGGGGGTGATTCACCCCTCCACTTT	CASSPRTGGDSPLHF
TRBD1	once	TRBV6-8	TRBJ1-1	TGTGCCAGCAGTTCGCCGGACAGGGGTCGGCCTGAAGCTTTCTTT	CASSSPDRGRPEAFF
-	-	TRBV25-1	TRBJ1-1	TGTGCCAGCAGTGCCACAGGGAACACTGAAGCTTTCTTT	CASSATGNTEAFF
-	once	TRBV6-8	TRBJ1-2	TGTGCCAGCAGTCTCGGGACGTTAGCTAACTATGGCTACACCTTC	CASSLGTLANYGYTF
-	-	TRBV28	TRBJ1-6	TGTGCCAGCAGTTCGAGGTTATATGGTTCACCCCTCCACTTT	CASSSRLYGSPLHF
-	once	TRBV10-2	TRBJ1-1	TGCGCCAGCACTACAGGGAGGGAGAACACTGAAGCTTTCTTT	CASTTGRENTEAFF
TRBD1	-	TRBV11-3	TRBJ2-2	TGTGCCAGCAGCAACCGACAGGGTGCGGCCGGGGAGCTGTTTTTT	CASSNRQGAAGELFF
-	-	TRBV6-8	TRBJ1-5	TGTGCCAGCAGTTACAAGGGGAACAATCAGCCCCAGCATTTT	CASSYKGNNQPQHF
-	once	TRBV29-1	TRBJ2-7	TGCAGCGCCGTGGTGTGGGGCTACGAGCAGTACTTC	CSAVVWGYEQYF
-	-	TRBV6-8	TRBJ2-1	TGTGCCAGCAGTTACTCGTCGGGTCGGAATGAGCAGTTCTTC	CASSYSSGRNEQFF
-	-	TRBV6-1	TRBJ2-7	TGTGCCAGCAGTGAAGCAGGGGAGGTATTGGCTTACGAGCAGTACTTC	CASSEAGEVLAYEQYF
-	-	TRBV19	TRBJ1-2	TGTGCCAGTAGATCCCGAGTGTTGTGGGACTACGGAGGGCGGGGTGGCTACACCTTC	CASRSRVLWDYGGRGGYTF
-	-	TRBV6-8	TRBJ1-3	TGTGCCAGCAGTTCTTATCTAATGTCGGGCTCCCCTGGAAACACCATATATTTT	CASSSYLMSGSPGNTIYF
-	-	TRBV6-8	TRBJ2-7	TGTGCCAGCAGTTACCGGTGGGGCCGCTCCTACGAGCAGTACTTC	CASSYRWGRSYEQYF
-	-	TRBV19	TRBJ1-3	TGTGCCAGTTCGGTCGGGAGCTCTGGAAACACCATATATTTT	CASSVGSSGNTIYF
-	-	TRBV10-3	TRBJ2-3	TGTGCCATCAGTGAGTCATCGGCGGGCGGAGCGGCAGATACGCAGTATTTT	CAISESSAGGAADTQYF
-	-	TRBV25-1	TRBJ2-7	TGTGCCAGCAGTGTAGCCGGGACACTGAACTCCTACGAGCAGTACTTC	CASSVAGTLNSYEQYF
-	-	TRBV11-3	TRBJ1-2	TGTGCCAGCAGCTATTACTGGTGGGTCTATGGCTACACCTTC	CASSYYWWVYGYTF
-	-	TRBV23-1	TRBJ1-2	TGCGCCAGCACCTCACAGGGTTGGGGCGGCTACACCTTC	CASTSQGWGGYTF
-	-	TRBV7-2	TRBJ2-6	TGTGCTAGCAGCTTACCTGGGGCCAACGTCCTGACTTTC	CASSLPGANVLTF